The 16 T cell receptor beta chains below come from one sample, sequenced in a study of blood T cell repertoires in COVID-19 (TCRdb year 2020). The library was obtained by the immunoSEQ multiplex PCR assay. TCRdb limited this immuneACCESS table to in-frame rearrangements with V and J called. A share of clones is missing; checked studies link under half to unresolved V genes, and the rest is unexplained. This sample is represented by about 160,000 clones; roughly 93% of them were singletons. The ten largest clonotypes hold less than 2.5% of the sample. The sample was peripheral blood. The source of these receptors is a young man with acute or convalescent COVID-19.

This clone came up once. The rearrangement joins TRBV7-8 to TRBJ2-5; TRBD2 matches 9 bases. Trimming at V came to 3 bases and at J to 4 bases, leaving 9 bases not matched to a gene. Germline values: CDR1 SGHVS, CDR2 FQNEAQ. This CDR3 has 16 residues. The CDR3: CASSLGLAGDIETQYF. The CDR3 nucleotides read TGTGCCAGCAGCTTGGGGTTAGCGGGGGACATAGAGACCCAGTACTTC.

The V call is TRBV20-1, the J call TRBJ1-1, with D perhaps matching TRBD1 (6 bases). Trimming removed 6 bases at V and 4 bases at J, with 9 bases between. The CDR3 sequence is 11 residues long. Germline assignment: CDR1 DFQATT and CDR2 SNEGSKA (reference sequence). CDR3 protein: CSAGQFTEAFF. DNA of the CDR3: TGCAGTGCCGGACAGTTCACTGAAGCTTTCTTT.

In nucleotides, the CDR3 is TGCAGTGCTAGTCGGGAGGGGGCCCAGCCCCAGCATTTT. This encodes CSASREGAQPQHF. This chain uses TRBV20-1 with TRBJ1-5; 7 nucleotides line up with TRBD1. J was trimmed by 7 bases and V by 3 bases; bases with no gene match: 6. The CDR3 contains 13 residues. Germline assignment: CDR1 DFQATT and CDR2 SNEGSKA (reference sequence).

V usage is TRBV10-3 and J usage is TRBJ2-7; D is ambiguous. V lost 2 bases and J lost 2, with 10 bases in between. The V gene's germline CDR1 is ENHRY and CDR2 SYGVKD. The CDR3 sequence is 14 residues long. The chain's CDR3 is CAISENSPTYEQYF. The CDR3 DNA is TGTGCCATCAGTGAGAACAGCCCTACCTACGAGCAGTACTTC.

The CDR3 region is CASSPPVSGGPGEQYF. Here the CDR3 DNA reads TGTGCCAGCAGCCCACCCGTATCGGGAGGGCCGGGGGAGCAGTACTTC. The chain couples TRBV7-9 to TRBJ2-7, with 8 bases aligning to TRBD2. The germline V gene has CDR1 SEHNR and CDR2 FQNEAQ (reference sequence). After removal of 5 bases from V and 7 bases from J, the junction contained 16 bases not matched to a gene. CDR3 length equals 16 residues.

The chain recombines TRBV3-1 (or the pseudogene TRBV3-2) with TRBJ1-3; possibly TRBD1 for D (5 bases). Trimming shortened V by 5 bases and J by 4 bases, and 15 bases separated the two germline ends. Germline CDR1 and CDR2: LGHDT and YNNKEL (reference sequence). The CDR3 covers 15 residues. The CDR3 sequence is CASSSLGEAGNTIYF. The CDR3 nucleotides read TGTGCCAGCAGCTCCCTGGGGGAGGCCGGAAACACCATATATTTT.

In its sample, this clone was seen once. CDR3 DNA sequence: TGTGCCAGCAGTTTATCATCCAGGGCCGAGCAGTACTTC. Translating it yields CASSLSSRAEQYF. The chain uses TRBV27 and TRBJ2-7; D perhaps matches TRBD1 (5 bases). The CDR3 spans 13 residues. The ends were cut back, 0 bases at V and 6 bases at J, with 9 bases in the middle. Germline-derived CDR1 and CDR2 are MNHEY and SMNVEV (reference sequence).

V gene TRBV27 combines with J gene TRBJ1-5, with D possibly TRBD1 on 6 matching bases. Deletions cut 3 bases from V and 7 bases from J, with 16 bases between. Germline V lookup: CDR1 MNHEY, CDR2 SMNVEV (reference sequence). The CDR3 extends over 15 amino acids. The CDR3: CASSFTGPPNQPQHF. The CDR3 nucleotides are TGTGCCAGCAGTTTCACAGGGCCCCCCAACCAGCCCCAGCATTTT.

This sequence joins TRBV13 and TRBJ2-1; TRBD1 matches at 8 bases. CDR1 and CDR2 from the germline V gene are PRHDT and FYEKMQ (reference sequence). The CDR3 sequence is 13 residues long. J was trimmed by 10 bases and V by 3 bases; bases with no gene match: 5. CDR3 protein: CASSFQGAGEQFF. In DNA form, the CDR3 reads TGTGCCAGCAGCTTCCAGGGGGCAGGAGAGCAGTTCTTC. Full variable domain (remainder filled in from reference TRBV13 and TRBJ2-1): AAGVIQSPRHLIKEKRETATLKCYPIPRHDTVYWYQQGPGQDPQFLISFYEKMQSDKGSIPDRFSAQQFSDYHSELNMSSLELGDSALYFCASSFQGAGEQFFGPGTRLTVL.

The J gene is TRBJ1-2, the V gene TRBV11-2; weak D call: TRBD1 (6 bases). This CDR3 region has 13 residues. Deletions cut 4 bases from V and 6 bases from J, with 12 bases between. Germline CDR1 SGHAT, CDR2 FQNNGV. The CDR3 nucleotides read TGTGCCAGCAGCTCGCACAGGGTCGATGGCTACACCTTC. It translates to CASSSHRVDGYTF.

The rearrangement uses TRBV6-5 and TRBJ1-6, with 7 bases aligning to TRBD1. V trimming: 5 bases; J trimming: 7 bases; junction bases outside the gene matches: 5. This CDR3 comprises 14 residues. CDR1 and CDR2 from the germline V gene are MNHEY and SVGAGI. The CDR3, as DNA: TGTGCCAGCAGTCTGGACAGGTCCAATTCACCCCTCCACTTT. Amino acids: CASSLDRSNSPLHF.

The chain joins TRBV5-6 to TRBJ1-1; the match to TRBD1 covers 7 bases. Germline CDR1 and CDR2: SGHDT and YYEEEE. With V trimmed by 4 bases and J by 1 base, 10 bases remained unmatched. The CDR3 has 16 amino acids. The CDR3 is CASSPGTATKNTEAFF. CDR3 bases: TGTGCCAGCAGCCCCGGGACAGCTACTAAGAACACTGAAGCTTTCTTT.

The chain carries TRBV19 and TRBJ1-3; no clear D gene. Germline lookup yields CDR1 LNHDA and CDR2 SQIVND (reference sequence). V lost 9 bases to trimming and J lost 10 bases, with 13 bases between them. CDR3 length equals 11 residues. The chain's CDR3 is CASSRSKTIYF. The CDR3 coding sequence is TGTGCCAGCTCCCGCAGTAAAACCATATATTTT.

The sample holds one count of this clone. The genes are TRBV7-9 and TRBJ1-3, with D possibly matching TRBD1 (5 bases). CDR1 SEHNR and CDR2 FQNEAQ come from the germline V gene (reference sequence). CDR3 length equals 15 residues. Trimming pared 6 bases from V and 8 bases from J, leaving 20 bases between. The CDR3 reads CASSFTGARRDTIYF. The CDR3 DNA is TGTGCCAGCAGTTTCACAGGCGCCCGGAGGGACACCATATATTTT. The variable domain in full, with the rest retrieved from reference TRBV7-9 and TRBJ1-3, is DTGVSQNPRHKITKRGQNVTFRCDPISEHNRLYWYRQTLGQGPEFLTYFQNEAQLEKSRLLSDRFSAERPKGSFSTLEIQRTEQGDSAMYLCASSFTGARRDTIYFGEGSWLTVV.

CDR3 sequence: CASRLQVGGTEAFF. As DNA, the CDR3 is TGTGCCAGTAGGCTCCAGGTGGGAGGCACTGAAGCTTTCTTT. This chain connects TRBV19 to TRBJ1-1; D unresolved. The CDR3 loop spans 14 amino acids. Germline CDR1 LNHDA, CDR2 SQIVND (reference sequence). V dropped 6 bases and J dropped 4 bases, with 15 bases sitting between them.

The chain joins TRBV11-2 to TRBJ1-5, with D uncertain. The CDR3 consists of 15 residues. The germline gives CDR1 SGHAT, CDR2 FQNNGV. V gave up 3 bases and J gave up 2 bases, with 11 bases separating them. The CDR3 is CASSFNSGGNQPQHF. DNA for the CDR3: TGTGCCAGCAGCTTTAACTCGGGTGGCAATCAGCCCCAGCATTTT. Supplemented by reference TRBV11-2 and TRBJ1-5, the full variable domain reads EAGVAQSPRYKIIEKRQSVAFWCNPISGHATLYWYQQILGQGPKLLIQFQNNGVVDDSQLPKDRFSAERLKGVDSTLKIQPAKLEDSAVYLCASSFNSGGNQPQHFGDGTRLSIL.